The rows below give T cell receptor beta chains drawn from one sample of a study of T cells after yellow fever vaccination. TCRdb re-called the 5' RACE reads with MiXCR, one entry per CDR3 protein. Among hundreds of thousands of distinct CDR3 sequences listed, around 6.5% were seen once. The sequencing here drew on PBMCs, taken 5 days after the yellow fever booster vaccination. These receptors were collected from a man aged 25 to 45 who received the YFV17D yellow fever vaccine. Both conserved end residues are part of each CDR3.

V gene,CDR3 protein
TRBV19,CASSIAGGGLYNEQFF
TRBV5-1,CASSLLSGNTGELFF
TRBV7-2,CASSLDRNDYGYTF
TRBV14,CASSSLAGGNIQYF
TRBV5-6,CASSLRQGNTEAFF
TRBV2,CASKSGGLANEKLFF
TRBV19,CASSFPDQGDSYNEQFF
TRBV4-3,CASSQEFRNEQFF
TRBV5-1,CASSSPSANTGELFF
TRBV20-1,CSAMLEASTDTQYF
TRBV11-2,CASSPNNHPRTGELFF
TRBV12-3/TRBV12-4,CASSLIYRTGAGYEQYF
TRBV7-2,CASSSGLARVAGNTIYF
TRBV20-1,CSALDRGFPNSNQPQHF
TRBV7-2,CASSAYRGNEQFF
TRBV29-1,CSVEAGSWADTQYF
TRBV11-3,CASSSLSTIQGFRPGANVLTF
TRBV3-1,CASSQAVSGRAQETQYF
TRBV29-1,CSGFQGGTQYF